The next 7 T cell receptor beta chains were all read from a single sample in a study of CD8+ T cells in alopecia areata (dated 2018 in TCRdb). The receptor library was made with the immunoSEQ multiplex PCR assay. RNA was extracted from all samples and reverse transcribed into cDNA as template for TCR sequencing. This is the immuneACCESS table as TCRdb keeps it, with only in-frame sequences that have V and J called. A part of the clones is gone; compared with another copy, unresolved V genes explain less than half, and the rest is unexplained. Across this sample there are roughly 210,000 clones, with roughly two fifths seen only once. The ten largest clones take up about 2.6% of the sample. This sample's treatment or condition label indicates: oral pan-JAK inhibitor, 5-10 mg twice daily. The sequenced sample was CD4+ T cells sorted from blood, obtained at roughly week 38, from a patient treated with tofacitinib. These receptors came from a human donor with alopecia areata.

This clone was counted only a few times. The identical CDR3 is also encoded by other nucleotide sequences in the sample. In DNA form, the CDR3 reads TGCGCCAGCAGCTTGACACTAGCCAAAAACATTCAGTACTTC. This codes for CASSLTLAKNIQYF. The genes are TRBV5-1 and TRBJ2-4; D gene uncertain. The CDR3 is 14 residues long. CDR1 and CDR2 from the germline V gene are SGHRS and YFSETQ. The V gene lost 1 base and the J gene lost 0 bases, with 5 bases spanning the gap.

This clone was detected ten times or more. Other DNA sequences from this sample encode an identical CDR3 as well. This rearrangement joins TRBV9 to TRBJ1-2; the match to TRBD1 covers 8 bases. The CDR3 extends over 14 amino acids. Germline lookup yields CDR1 SGDLS and CDR2 YYNGEE. V shed 0 bases, J shed 2 bases, and the junction held 0 bases outside the gene matches. CDR3 loop: CASSVGQGNYGYTF. The CDR3 DNA reads TGTGCCAGCAGCGTAGGACAGGGGAACTATGGCTACACCTTC.

The chain is built from TRBV6-6 and TRBJ1-2; D may be TRBD1 (5 bases). V was cut by 2 bases and J by 6 bases, with 16 bases left in between. The CDR3 consists of 15 residues. Germline CDR1 reads MNHNY; CDR2 reads SVGAGI (reference sequence). Here the CDR3 DNA reads TGTGCCAGCAGTTACGATGGAGCAGGGCGCGATGGCTACACCTTC. Amino acid sequence: CASSYDGAGRDGYTF.

The chain carries TRBV4-2 and TRBJ2-2, with TRBD1 matching over 7 bases. This CDR3 region has 16 residues. V lost 0 bases and J lost 4; bases outside the gene matches: 5. CDR1 LGHNA and CDR2 YNFKEQ come from the germline V gene. CDR3 DNA sequence: TGTGCCAGCAGCCAAGAGTCCACAGGGGCCACCGGGGAGCTGTTTTTT. Residues: CASSQESTGATGELFF.

This rearrangement joins TRBV4-2 to TRBJ2-1; TRBD1 aligns across 7 bases. CDR1 LGHNA and CDR2 YNFKEQ come from the germline V gene. J lost 7 bases, V lost 3 bases, and 3 bases had no gene match. This CDR3 is 13 amino acids long. The CDR3 region is CASSHDRVNEQFF. In DNA form, the CDR3 reads TGTGCCAGCAGCCACGACAGGGTGAATGAGCAGTTCTTC.

The rearrangement uses TRBV27 and TRBJ2-7, with D unresolved. Trimming shortened V by 5 bases and J by 0 bases, and 8 bases separated the two germline ends. Germline V CDR1 and CDR2: MNHEY, SMNVEV (reference sequence). The CDR3 length is 13 residues. The CDR3 here is CASSTAYSYEQYF. In nucleotides, the CDR3 is TGTGCCAGCAGTACTGCGTACTCCTACGAGCAGTACTTC.

This clone has only one observation. This rearrangement joins TRBV5-1 to TRBJ2-2; 7 bases map to TRBD2. This CDR3 region has 15 residues. Germline trimming cut 0 bases from V and 4 bases from J; bases unmatched to any gene: 3. Per germline, CDR1 SGHRS and CDR2 YFSETQ. The CDR3 nucleotides read TGCGCCAGCAGCTTGGGACTAGCAGGCACCGGGGAGCTGTTTTTT. Translation: CASSLGLAGTGELFF. Variable domain in full (rest from reference TRBV5-1 and TRBJ2-2): KAGVTQTPRYLIKTRGQQVTLSCSPISGHRSVSWYQQTPGQGLQFLFEYFSETQRNKGNFPGRFSGRQFSNSRSEMNVSTLELGDSALYLCASSLGLAGTGELFFGEGSRLTVL.